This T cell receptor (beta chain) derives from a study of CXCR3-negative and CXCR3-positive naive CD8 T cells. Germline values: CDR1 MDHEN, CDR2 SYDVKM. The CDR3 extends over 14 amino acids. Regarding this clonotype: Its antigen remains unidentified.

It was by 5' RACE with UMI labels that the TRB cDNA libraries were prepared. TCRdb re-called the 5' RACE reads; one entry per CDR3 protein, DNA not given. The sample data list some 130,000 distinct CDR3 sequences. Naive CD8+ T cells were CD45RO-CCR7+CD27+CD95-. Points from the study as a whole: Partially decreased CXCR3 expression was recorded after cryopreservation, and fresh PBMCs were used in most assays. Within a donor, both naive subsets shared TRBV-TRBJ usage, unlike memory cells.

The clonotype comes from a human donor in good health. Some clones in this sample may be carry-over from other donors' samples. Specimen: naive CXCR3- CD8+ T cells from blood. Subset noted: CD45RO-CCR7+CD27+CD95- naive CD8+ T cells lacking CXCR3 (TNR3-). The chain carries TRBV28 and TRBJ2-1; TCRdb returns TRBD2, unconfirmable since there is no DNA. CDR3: CASREGFSYNEQFF.